The present entry profiles one TCR beta chain with its context. This sample is drawn from a study of blood T cell repertoires in COVID-19. Looking at the study overall: PBMCs, B-cell-depleted T cells, or T cells provided the cDNA or gDNA that made up the material.

Seattle patients were enrolled while actively infected and followed longitudinally. This CDR3 comprises 14 residues. Germline-derived CDR1 and CDR2 are MNHEY and SVGAGI. Trimming took 5 bases from V and 2 from J; bases not matched to a gene: 5. Original processing methods: The assay estimated nucleated cells by amplifying reference gene primers. The data were produced by immunoSEQ multiplex PCR, yet TCRdb's version contains in-frame clones alone and is incomplete. That table supplies the V and J calls and clone size; D and trimming were determined from the DNA. Counted here are some 390,000 clones, 70% to 90% occurring once; the ten biggest clones make up 2.3%.

The chain couples TRBV6-5 to TRBJ1-2; the match to TRBD1 covers 7 bases. The source is a woman in her fifties or sixties with COVID-19, enrolled during active disease. Sequencing was carried out using peripheral blood. DNA of the CDR3: TGTGCCAGCAGTCTAGAGACAGGGAACTATGGCTACACCTTC. Protein: CASSLETGNYGYTF.